This TCR beta chain was sequenced during a study of a mutant IDH1 vaccine in newly diagnosed glioma. Study in general: Earlier care involved radiotherapy, temozolomide, or both, and the majority received both. Study-wide results and limits: Seemingly, top peripheral T cell clonotype changes bore no relation to pseudoprogression.

Per the germline V gene, CDR1 is GTSNPN and CDR2 is SVGIG (reference sequence). The CDR3 spans 15 residues. J lost 5 bases, V lost 2 bases, and 7 bases had no gene match. Comment on this clone: Its antigen is currently unknown.

Indicated time point: week 47, end of study. Vaccine doses each comprised 300 ug of mutant IDH1 20-mer peptide, with topical imiquimod. The assay was immunoSEQ multiplex PCR, and TCRdb's table has in-frame clones only and misses some. The sample carries about 60,000 clones, 75% to 90% recorded once. This chain joins TRBV30 and TRBJ2-5, with 11 bases aligning to TRBD2. The material sequenced was PBMCs, taken from a glioma patient whose treatment included an IDH1 peptide vaccine. The receptor's source is a woman aged 45 to 65 with glioma. CDR3 nucleotides: TGTGCCTGGAGTTCCCCGACTAGCGGGGTTGAGACCCAGTACTTC. It translates to CAWSSPTSGVETQYF.